The text below deals with one TCR beta chain. Its antigen remains unknown. Those patients who had chemo-refractory metastatic non-small-cell lung cancer were given focal radiation along with CTLA-4 blockade through ipilimumab. This specimen comes from a study of radiotherapy plus CTLA-4 blockade in lung cancer. Turning to the study itself: Overall, approximately 17% of patients showed an objective response, while roughly 28% attained disease control.

Study observations and caveats: Expansion in blood of tumor-derived TCR clones was seen after radiotherapy plus ipilimumab. Reports state that early shifts in blood T cell clones, with interferon-beta, best predicted response.

Some clones are missing from TCRdb's copy, which holds only in-frame ones; the method was immunoSEQ multiplex PCR. Of 50,000 to 65,000 clones in the sample, under 80% are singletons; the top ten hold roughly 15%. This CDR3 has 15 amino acids. From germline, CDR1 is SEHNR and CDR2 FQNEAQ (reference sequence). V was trimmed by 2 bases and J by 2 bases, leaving 10 bases between them. Sequencing used peripheral blood, obtained from a patient treated with radiotherapy plus ipilimumab. The rearrangement uses TRBV7-9 and TRBJ1-5, with D tentatively TRBD1 (5 bases). The clonotype originates from a human donor with non-small cell lung cancer who had a complete response to radiotherapy plus ipilimumab. CDR3 residues: CASSLQGFGNQPQHF. The CDR3 DNA reads as TGTGCCAGCAGCTTACAGGGATTTGGCAATCAGCCCCAGCATTTT.